This T cell receptor beta chain came from a study of cytomegalovirus exposure and HLA in healthy donors. Findings and caveats of the study: A later analysis, which compared TCR beta chains of equal frequency, found the HLA-associated ones more clonally expanded. Earlier analysis yielded a pattern in which most TCR beta V segments were productive about 90% or about 30% of the time. In a later analysis, productive TCRs from donors in an Asian-associated ancestry cluster reportedly carried fewer N-insertions than the cohort mean.

This PCR relied on a set of 60 Vbeta primers and 13 Jbeta primers. Clones were read by immunoSEQ multiplex PCR, and TCRdb kept only the in-frame ones, dropping some. The sample consists of roughly 230,000 clones, 70% to 90% of them appearing once. To note about this clone: Its antigen is still unknown.

All donors participated as healthy donors of bone marrow. Germline V gives CDR1 SNHLY, CDR2 FYNNEI. V lost 4 bases to trimming and J lost 4 bases, with 5 bases between them. This CDR3 has 11 residues. The chain is built from TRBV2 and TRBJ2-7, with no clear D. Sequenced: PBMCs. This receptor was identified in a girl aged 2-10 years in good health and CMV-seronegative. The CDR3 here is CASSGRYEQYF. The CDR3 nucleotides are TGTGCCAGCAGTGGGAGATACGAGCAGTACTTC. Looking up the rest from reference TRBV2 and TRBJ2-7 gives the full variable domain: EPEVTQTPSHQVTQMGQEVILRCVPISNHLYFYWYRQILGQKVEFLVSFYNNEISEKSEIFDDQFSVERPDGSNFTLKIRSTKLEDSAMYFCASSGRYEQYFGPGTRLTVT.